The 7 T cell receptor beta chains listed next were all sequenced from one sample in a study of neoadjuvant anti-PD-1 for oral cavity cancer. The repertoire was sequenced with immunoSEQ multiplex PCR; TCRdb's copy has only in-frame clones and lacks some. The sample has 65,000 to 95,000 clones, 70% to 85% seen once. This sample comprised PBMCs, obtained before nivolumab (anti-PD-1) treatment. The receptors were sampled from a person aged 35-79 years with oral cavity squamous cell carcinoma.

The chain couples TRBV5-1 to TRBJ1-2; no reliable D call. The CDR3 spans 13 residues. Germline CDR1 SGHRS, CDR2 YFSETQ. V shed 4 bases and J shed 7 bases, with 14 bases lying between them. CDR3 loop: CASSQDPLFGYTF. CDR3 DNA: TGCGCCAGCAGCCAAGACCCCCTTTTTGGCTACACCTTC.

The CDR3 nucleotides read TGTGCCAGCAGGGGGGCGGGACAGGGGGCATACGAGCAGTACTTC. It yields the protein CASRGAGQGAYEQYF. This chain connects TRBV6-5 to TRBJ2-7; TRBD1 matches at 12 bases. With 6 bases clipped from V and 4 bases from J, the junction kept 7 bases outside the gene matches. Per germline, CDR1 MNHEY and CDR2 SVGAGI. The CDR3 loop spans 15 amino acids.

The CDR3 loop reads CASSQDNTGELFF. CDR3 DNA sequence: TGTGCCAGCAGCCAGGATAACACCGGGGAGCTGTTTTTT. The chain links TRBV11-2 to TRBJ2-2; D gene uncertain. V was trimmed by 5 bases and J by 2 bases, leaving 6 bases between them. The CDR3 length is 13 residues. Germline CDR1 is SGHAT and CDR2 is FQNNGV.

The V and J genes are TRBV30 and TRBJ2-5; D might be TRBD1 or TRBD2, each matching 5 bases. From germline, CDR1 is GTSNPN and CDR2 SVGIG (reference sequence). The CDR3 covers 13 residues. V lost 3 bases and J 0 bases, leaving 8 bases between the germline ends. The DNA for the CDR3 is TGTGCCTGGAGCGGGGCAAACCAAGAGACCCAGTACTTC. It specifies CAWSGANQETQYF.

The sample holds one count of this clone. The chain uses TRBV6-5 and TRBJ2-7; 11 nucleotides line up with TRBD1. The CDR3 has 15 amino acids. Germline CDR1 reads MNHEY; CDR2 reads SVGAGI. The V segment lost 3 bases and the J segment 4 bases; nucleotides outside the gene matches: 5. DNA of the CDR3: TGTGCCAGCAGTTATAGGGACAGGGGGAAATACGAGCAGTACTTC. The encoded protein is CASSYRDRGKYEQYF.

This clone is medium-sized in the sample. The V and J genes are TRBV7-2 and TRBJ2-1, with D perhaps TRBD2 (6 bases). CDR3 length: 15 amino acids. The V end lost 3 bases, the J end lost 5 bases, and 14 bases lay between the germline ends. From germline, CDR1 is SGHTA and CDR2 FQGNSA. The DNA for the CDR3 is TGTGCCAGCAGCTTTCTCTCTAGCGTGCACAATGAGCAGTTCTTC. It translates to CASSFLSSVHNEQFF.

The gene calls are TRBV6-5 and TRBJ2-1; D remains unclear. The CDR3 totals 14 residues. Trimming left V 4 bases short and J 4 bases short, with 11 bases between. Germline V gene sequence: CDR1 MNHEY, CDR2 SVGAGI. The DNA for the CDR3 is TGTGCCAGCAGTTTTTCGACTTCTTACAATGAGCAGTTCTTC. Its translation is CASSFSTSYNEQFF.